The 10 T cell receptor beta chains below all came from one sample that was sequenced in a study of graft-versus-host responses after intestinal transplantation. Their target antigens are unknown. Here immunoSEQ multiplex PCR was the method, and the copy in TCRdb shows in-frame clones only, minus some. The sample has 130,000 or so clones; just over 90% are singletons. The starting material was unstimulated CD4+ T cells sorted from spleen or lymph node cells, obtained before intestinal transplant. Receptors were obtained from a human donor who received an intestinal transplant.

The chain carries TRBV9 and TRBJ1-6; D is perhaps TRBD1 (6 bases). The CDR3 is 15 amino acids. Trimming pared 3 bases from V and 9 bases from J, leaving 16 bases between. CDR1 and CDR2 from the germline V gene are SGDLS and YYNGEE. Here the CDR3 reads CASSAWGQDSSPLHF. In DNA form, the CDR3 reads TGTGCCAGCAGCGCCTGGGGGCAGGATAGTTCACCCCTCCACTTT.

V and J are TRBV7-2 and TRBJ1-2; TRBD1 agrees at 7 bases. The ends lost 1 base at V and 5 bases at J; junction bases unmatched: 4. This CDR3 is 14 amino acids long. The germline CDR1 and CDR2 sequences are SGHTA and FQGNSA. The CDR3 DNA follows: TGTGCCAGCAGCTTAGGTGGACAGGTTTATGGCTACACCTTC. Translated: CASSLGGQVYGYTF.

The DNA for the CDR3 is TGTGCCAGTTATAGCCGAGGGACAGGGCGACCCGGGGAGCTGTTTTTT. Translating gives CASYSRGTGRPGELFF. The chain joins TRBV19 to TRBJ2-2, with 9 positions matching TRBD1. Trimming removed 8 bases from V and 6 bases from J; junction bases left unmatched: 13. From germline, CDR1 is LNHDA and CDR2 SQIVND (reference sequence). There are 16 residues in the CDR3.

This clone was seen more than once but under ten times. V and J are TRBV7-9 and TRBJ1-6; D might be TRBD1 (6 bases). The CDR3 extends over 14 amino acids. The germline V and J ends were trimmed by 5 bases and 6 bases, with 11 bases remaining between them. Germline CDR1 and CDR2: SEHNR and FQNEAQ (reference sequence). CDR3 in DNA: TGTGCCAGCAGCGAGGGGGATATTAATTCACCCCTCCACTTT. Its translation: CASSEGDINSPLHF. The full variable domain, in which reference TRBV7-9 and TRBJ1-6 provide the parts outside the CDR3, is DTGVSQNPRHKITKRGQNVTFRCDPISEHNRLYWYRQTLGQGPEFLTYFQNEAQLEKSRLLSDRFSAERPKGSFSTLEIQRTEQGDSAMYLCASSEGDINSPLHFGNGTRLTVT.

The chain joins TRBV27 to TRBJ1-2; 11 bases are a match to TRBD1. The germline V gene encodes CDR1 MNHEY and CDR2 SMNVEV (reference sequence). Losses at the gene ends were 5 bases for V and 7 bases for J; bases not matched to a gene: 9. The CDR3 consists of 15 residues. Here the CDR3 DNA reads TGTGCCAGCAGTCCGGCGGGACAGGGGGGGGGTGGCTACACCTTC. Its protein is CASSPAGQGGGGYTF.

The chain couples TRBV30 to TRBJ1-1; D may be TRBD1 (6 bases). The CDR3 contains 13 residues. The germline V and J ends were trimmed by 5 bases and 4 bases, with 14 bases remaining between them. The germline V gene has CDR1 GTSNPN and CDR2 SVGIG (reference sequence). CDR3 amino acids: CAWDTGYVTEAFF. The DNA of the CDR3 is TGTGCCTGGGATACAGGGTATGTCACTGAAGCTTTCTTT.

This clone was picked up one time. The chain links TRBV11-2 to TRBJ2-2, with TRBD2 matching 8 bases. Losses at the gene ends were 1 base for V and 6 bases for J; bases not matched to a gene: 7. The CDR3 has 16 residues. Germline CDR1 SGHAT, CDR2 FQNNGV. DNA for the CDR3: TGTGCCAGCAGCTTAGGATGGACGGGGGGGTCCGGGGAGCTGTTTTTT. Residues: CASSLGWTGGSGELFF.

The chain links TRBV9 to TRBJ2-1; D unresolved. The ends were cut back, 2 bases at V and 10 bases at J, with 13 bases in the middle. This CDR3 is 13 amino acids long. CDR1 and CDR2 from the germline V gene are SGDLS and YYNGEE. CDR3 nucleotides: TGTGCCAGCAGCGTCTCTTTGATAACAGAGCAGTTCTTC. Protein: CASSVSLITEQFF.

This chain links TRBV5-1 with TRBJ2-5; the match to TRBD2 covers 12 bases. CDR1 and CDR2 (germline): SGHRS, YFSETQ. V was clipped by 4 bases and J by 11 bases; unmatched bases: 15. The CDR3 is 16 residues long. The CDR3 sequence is CASSPLAGGPAREQYF. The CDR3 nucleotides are TGCGCCAGCAGCCCACTAGCGGGGGGCCCGGCGAGGGAGCAGTACTTC.

This CDR3 is CASRPDRVDGYTF. The CDR3 region has the DNA TGCGCCAGCAGGCCAGACAGGGTTGATGGCTACACCTTC. The V and J genes are TRBV10-2 and TRBJ1-2; 7 positions agree with TRBD1. Germline CDR1 and CDR2: WSHSY and SAAADI. V was clipped by 6 bases and J by 6 bases; unmatched bases: 7. This CDR3 is built from 13 residues.